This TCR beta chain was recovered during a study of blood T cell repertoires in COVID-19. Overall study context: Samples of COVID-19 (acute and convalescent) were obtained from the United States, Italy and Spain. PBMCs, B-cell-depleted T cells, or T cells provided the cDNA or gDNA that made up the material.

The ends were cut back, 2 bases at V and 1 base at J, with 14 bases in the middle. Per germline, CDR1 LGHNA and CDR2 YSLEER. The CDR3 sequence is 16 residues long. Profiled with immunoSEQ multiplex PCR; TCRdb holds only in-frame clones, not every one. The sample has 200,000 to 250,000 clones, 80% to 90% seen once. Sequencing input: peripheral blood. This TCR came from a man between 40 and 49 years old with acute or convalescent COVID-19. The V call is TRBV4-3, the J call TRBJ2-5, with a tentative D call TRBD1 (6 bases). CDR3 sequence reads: CASSQNPGTIQETQYF. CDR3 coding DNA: TGCGCCAGCAGCCAAAACCCCGGGACAATCCAAGAGACCCAGTACTTC.